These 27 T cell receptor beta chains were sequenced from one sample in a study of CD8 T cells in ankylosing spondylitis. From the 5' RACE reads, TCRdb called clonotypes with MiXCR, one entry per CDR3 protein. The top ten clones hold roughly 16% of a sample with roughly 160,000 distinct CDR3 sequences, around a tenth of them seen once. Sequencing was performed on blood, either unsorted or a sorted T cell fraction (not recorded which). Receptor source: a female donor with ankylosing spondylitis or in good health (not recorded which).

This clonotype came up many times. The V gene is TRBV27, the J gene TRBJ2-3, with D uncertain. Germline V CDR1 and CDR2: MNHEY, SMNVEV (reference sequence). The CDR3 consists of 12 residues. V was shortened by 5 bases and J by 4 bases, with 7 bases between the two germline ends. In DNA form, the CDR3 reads TGTGCCAGCAGTCCTAAACCAGATACGCAGTATTTT. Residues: CASSPKPDTQYF.

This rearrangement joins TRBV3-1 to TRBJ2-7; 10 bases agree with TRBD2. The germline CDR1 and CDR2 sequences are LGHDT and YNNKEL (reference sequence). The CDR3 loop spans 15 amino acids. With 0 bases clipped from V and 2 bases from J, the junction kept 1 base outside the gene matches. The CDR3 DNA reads TGTGCCAGCAGCCAAGAAACTAGCGGGGCCTACGAGCAGTACTTC. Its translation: CASSQETSGAYEQYF.

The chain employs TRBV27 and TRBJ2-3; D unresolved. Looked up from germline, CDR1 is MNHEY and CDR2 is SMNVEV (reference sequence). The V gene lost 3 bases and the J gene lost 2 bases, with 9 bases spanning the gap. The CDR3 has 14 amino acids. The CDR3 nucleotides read TGTGCCAGCAGTTTCGGAGTATTCACAGATACGCAGTATTTT. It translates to CASSFGVFTDTQYF.

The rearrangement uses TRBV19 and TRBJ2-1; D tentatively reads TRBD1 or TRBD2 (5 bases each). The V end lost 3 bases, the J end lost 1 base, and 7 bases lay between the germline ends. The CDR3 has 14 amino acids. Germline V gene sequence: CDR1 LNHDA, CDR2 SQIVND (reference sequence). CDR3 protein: CASSIEGSYNEQFF. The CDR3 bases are TGTGCCAGTAGTATCGAGGGGTCCTACAATGAGCAGTTCTTC.

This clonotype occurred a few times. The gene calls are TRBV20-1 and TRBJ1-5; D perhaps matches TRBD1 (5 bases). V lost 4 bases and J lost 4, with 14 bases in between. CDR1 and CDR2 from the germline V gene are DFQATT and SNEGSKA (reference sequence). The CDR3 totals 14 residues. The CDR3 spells CSAIGVLGNQPQHF. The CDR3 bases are TGCAGTGCTATAGGGGTTTTAGGAAATCAGCCCCAGCATTTT.

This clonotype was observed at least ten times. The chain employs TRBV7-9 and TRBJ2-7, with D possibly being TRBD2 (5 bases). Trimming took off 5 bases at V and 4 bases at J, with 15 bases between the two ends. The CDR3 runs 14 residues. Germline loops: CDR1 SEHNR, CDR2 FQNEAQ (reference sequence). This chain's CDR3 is CASSPVSPGYEQYF. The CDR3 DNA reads TGTGCCAGCAGCCCAGTTTCGCCGGGGTACGAGCAGTACTTC.

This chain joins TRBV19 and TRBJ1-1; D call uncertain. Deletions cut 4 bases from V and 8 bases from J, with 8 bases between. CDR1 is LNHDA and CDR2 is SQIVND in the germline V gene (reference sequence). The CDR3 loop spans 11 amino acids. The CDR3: CASSTGVEAFF. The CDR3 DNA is TGTGCCAGTAGTACCGGGGTCGAAGCTTTCTTT.

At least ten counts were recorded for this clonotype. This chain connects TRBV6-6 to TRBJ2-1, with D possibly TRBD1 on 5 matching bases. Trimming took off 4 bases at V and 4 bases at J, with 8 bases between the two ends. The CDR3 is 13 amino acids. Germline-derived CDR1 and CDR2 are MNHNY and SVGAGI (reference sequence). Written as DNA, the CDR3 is TGTGCCAGCAGTTCAGGGCCGTACAATGAGCAGTTCTTC. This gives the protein CASSSGPYNEQFF.

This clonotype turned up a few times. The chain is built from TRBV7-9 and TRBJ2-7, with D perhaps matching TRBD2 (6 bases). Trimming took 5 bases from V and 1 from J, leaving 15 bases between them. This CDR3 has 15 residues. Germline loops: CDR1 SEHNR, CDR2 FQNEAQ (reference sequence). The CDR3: CASSPTSFRSYEQYF. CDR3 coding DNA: TGTGCCAGCAGCCCGACTAGTTTTCGGTCCTACGAGCAGTACTTC.

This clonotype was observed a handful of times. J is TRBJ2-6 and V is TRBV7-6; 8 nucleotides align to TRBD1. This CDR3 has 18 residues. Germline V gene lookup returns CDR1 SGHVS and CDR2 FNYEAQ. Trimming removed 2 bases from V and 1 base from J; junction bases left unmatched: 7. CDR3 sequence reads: CASSLPPGTGSGANVLTF. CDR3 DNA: TGTGCCAGCAGCTTACCACCCGGGACAGGTTCTGGGGCCAACGTCCTGACTTTC.

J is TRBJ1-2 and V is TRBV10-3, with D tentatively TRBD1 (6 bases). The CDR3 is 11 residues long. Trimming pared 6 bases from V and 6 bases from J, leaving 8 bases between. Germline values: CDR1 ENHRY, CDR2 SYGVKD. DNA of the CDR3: TGTGCCATCAGCACAGGGAATGGCTACACCTTC. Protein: CAISTGNGYTF.

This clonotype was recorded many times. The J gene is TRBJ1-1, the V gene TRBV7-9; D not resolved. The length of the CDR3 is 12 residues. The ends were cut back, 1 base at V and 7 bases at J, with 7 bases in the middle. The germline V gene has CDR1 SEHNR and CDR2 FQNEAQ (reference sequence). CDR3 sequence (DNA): TGTGCCAGCAGCTTAGACGGGGTTGAAGCTTTCTTT. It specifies CASSLDGVEAFF.

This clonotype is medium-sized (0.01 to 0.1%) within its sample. CDR3 DNA: TGTGCCAGCAGCGCAGTGACCGGGGAGCTGTTTTTT. Translation: CASSAVTGELFF. This sequence joins TRBV9 and TRBJ2-2; D unclear. V lost 3 bases and J 5 bases, leaving 5 bases between the germline ends. Germline-derived CDR1 and CDR2 are SGDLS and YYNGEE. The CDR3 loop spans 12 amino acids.

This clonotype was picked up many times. The CDR3 spells CSVDRLAETITDTQYF. DNA for the CDR3: TGCAGCGTGGACCGGCTAGCGGAGACAATCACAGATACGCAGTATTTT. This chain links TRBV29-1 with TRBJ2-3; the match to TRBD2 covers 7 bases. There are 16 residues in the CDR3. V shed 6 bases and J 2 bases; nucleotides not matched to a gene: 14. Germline assignment: CDR1 SQVTM and CDR2 ANQGSEA.

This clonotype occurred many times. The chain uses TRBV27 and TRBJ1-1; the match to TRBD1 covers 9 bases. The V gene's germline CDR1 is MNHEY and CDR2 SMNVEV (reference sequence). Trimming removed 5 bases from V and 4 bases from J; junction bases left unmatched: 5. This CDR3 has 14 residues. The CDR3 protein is CASSPLTGGTEAFF. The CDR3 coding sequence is TGTGCCAGCAGTCCCCTGACAGGGGGCACTGAAGCTTTCTTT.

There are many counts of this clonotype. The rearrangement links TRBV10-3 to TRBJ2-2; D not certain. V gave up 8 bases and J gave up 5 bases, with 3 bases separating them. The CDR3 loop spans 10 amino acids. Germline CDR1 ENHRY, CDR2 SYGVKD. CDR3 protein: CAIGTGELFF. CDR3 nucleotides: TGTGCCATCGGGACCGGGGAGCTGTTTTTT.

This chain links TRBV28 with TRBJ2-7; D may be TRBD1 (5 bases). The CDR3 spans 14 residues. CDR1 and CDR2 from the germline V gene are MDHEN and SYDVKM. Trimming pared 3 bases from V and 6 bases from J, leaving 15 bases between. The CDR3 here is CASSFGGAPTEQYF. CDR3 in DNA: TGTGCCAGCAGTTTTGGTGGGGCCCCAACCGAGCAGTACTTC.

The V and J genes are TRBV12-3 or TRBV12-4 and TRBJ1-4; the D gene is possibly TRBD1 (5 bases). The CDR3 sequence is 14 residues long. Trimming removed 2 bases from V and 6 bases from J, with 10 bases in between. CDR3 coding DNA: TGTGCCAGCAGTTTATTAGGGGCGCATGAAAAACTGTTTTTT. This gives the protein CASSLLGAHEKLFF.

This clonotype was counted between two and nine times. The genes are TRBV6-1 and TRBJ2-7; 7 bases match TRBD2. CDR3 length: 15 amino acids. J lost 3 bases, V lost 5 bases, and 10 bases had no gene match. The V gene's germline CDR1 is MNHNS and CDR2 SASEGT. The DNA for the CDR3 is TGTGCCAGCAGTCAGGGTCCGGGAGGCATCTACGAGCAGTACTTC. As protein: CASSQGPGGIYEQYF.

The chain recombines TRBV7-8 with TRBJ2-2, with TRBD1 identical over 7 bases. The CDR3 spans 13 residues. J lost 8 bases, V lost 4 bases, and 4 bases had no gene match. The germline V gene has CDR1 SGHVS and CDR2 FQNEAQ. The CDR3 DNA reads TGTGCCAGCAGCTCGCCGGGACAGGGGGAGCTGTTTTTT. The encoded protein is CASSSPGQGELFF.

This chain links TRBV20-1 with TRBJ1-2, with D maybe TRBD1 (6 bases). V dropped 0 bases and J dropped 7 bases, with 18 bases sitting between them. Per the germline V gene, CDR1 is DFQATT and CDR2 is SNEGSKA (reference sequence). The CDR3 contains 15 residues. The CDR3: CSARDQAGGVFGYTF. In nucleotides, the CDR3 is TGCAGTGCTAGAGATCAGGCTGGGGGCGTTTTTGGCTACACCTTC.

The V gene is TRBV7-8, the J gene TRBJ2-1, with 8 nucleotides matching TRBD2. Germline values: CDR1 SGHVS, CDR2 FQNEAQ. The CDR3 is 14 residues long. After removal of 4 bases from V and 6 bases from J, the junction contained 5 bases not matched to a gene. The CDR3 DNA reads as TGTGCCAGCAGCTCTCAAGCGGGAGTCAATGAGCAGTTCTTC. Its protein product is CASSSQAGVNEQFF. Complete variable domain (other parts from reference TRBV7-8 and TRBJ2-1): GAGVSQSPRYKVAKRGQDVALRCDPISGHVSLFWYQQALGQGPEFLTYFQNEAQLDKSGLPSDRFFAERPEGSVSTLKIQRTQQEDSAVYLCASSSQAGVNEQFFGPGTRLTVL.

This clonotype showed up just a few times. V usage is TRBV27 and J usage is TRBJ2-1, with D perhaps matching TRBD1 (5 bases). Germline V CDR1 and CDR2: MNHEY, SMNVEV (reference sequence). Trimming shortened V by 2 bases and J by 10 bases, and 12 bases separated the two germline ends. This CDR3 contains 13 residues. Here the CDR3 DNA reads TGTGCCAGCAGTTTAGGGGCGACTGTAGAGCAGTTCTTC. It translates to CASSLGATVEQFF.

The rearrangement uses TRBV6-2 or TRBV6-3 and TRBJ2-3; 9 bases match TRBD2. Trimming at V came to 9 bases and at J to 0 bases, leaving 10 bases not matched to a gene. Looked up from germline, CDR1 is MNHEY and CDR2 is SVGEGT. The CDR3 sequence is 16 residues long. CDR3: CARSSSGMKSTDTQYF. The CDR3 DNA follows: TGTGCCAGATCGTCTAGCGGGATGAAAAGCACAGATACGCAGTATTTT.

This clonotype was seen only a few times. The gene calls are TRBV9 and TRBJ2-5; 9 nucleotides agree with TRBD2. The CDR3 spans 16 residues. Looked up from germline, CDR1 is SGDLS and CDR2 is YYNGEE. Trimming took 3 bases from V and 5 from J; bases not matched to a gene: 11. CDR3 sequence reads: CASSGPEASGIETQYF. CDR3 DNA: TGTGCCAGCAGCGGTCCGGAGGCTAGCGGGATCGAGACCCAGTACTTC.

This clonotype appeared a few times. The CDR3 DNA follows: TGTGCCAGCATCGTACAGGGGGGAAATCAGCCCCAGCATTTT. It is translated as CASIVQGGNQPQHF. This chain uses TRBV28 with TRBJ1-5; 8 bases map to TRBD1. The V gene end was trimmed by 7 bases and the J gene end by 4 bases; junction bases not matched to a gene: 6. Germline assignment: CDR1 MDHEN and CDR2 SYDVKM. The length of the CDR3 is 14 residues.

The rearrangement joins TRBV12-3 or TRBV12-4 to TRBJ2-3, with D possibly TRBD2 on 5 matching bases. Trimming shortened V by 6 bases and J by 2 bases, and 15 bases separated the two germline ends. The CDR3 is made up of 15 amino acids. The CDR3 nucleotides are TGTGCCAGCAGCCCCACGGGAACAGACACAGATACGCAGTATTTT. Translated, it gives CASSPTGTDTDTQYF.